This T cell receptor (beta chain) was observed in a study of regulatory T cells in long-lasting Graves disease. Construction of TCR beta libraries relied on iRepertoire HTBI primers and on Arm-PCR targeting CDR3 regions. MiXCR, run by TCRdb on the multiplex PCR reads, gives a single entry per CDR3 protein. The sample lists some 340,000 distinct CDR3 sequences; 12% were seen once. Described time point: newly diagnosed GD, antithyroid drugs for less than 3 months. RNA extracted from PBMCs served as the sequencing template. The CDR3 loop spans 16 amino acids. V lost 2 bases, J lost 5 bases, and 18 bases lay in between. Per germline, CDR1 PRHDT and CDR2 FYEKMQ (reference sequence). This clonotype came up a few times. These sequences were also reported in another study, on T cells in Graves' hyperthyroidism and ophthalmopathy.

The sample in question was peripheral blood mononuclear cells (PBMCs), obtained at new diagnosis, from a patient treated with antithyroid drugs. V and J are TRBV13 and TRBJ1-1; tentative D call: TRBD1 (6 bases). The TCR was taken from a woman aged 18-29 years with Graves disease. This CDR3 reads CASSLSGGFLQTEAFF. The CDR3 nucleotides read TGTGCCAGCAGCTTATCGGGGGGCTTCTTACAAACTGAAGCTTTCTTT.